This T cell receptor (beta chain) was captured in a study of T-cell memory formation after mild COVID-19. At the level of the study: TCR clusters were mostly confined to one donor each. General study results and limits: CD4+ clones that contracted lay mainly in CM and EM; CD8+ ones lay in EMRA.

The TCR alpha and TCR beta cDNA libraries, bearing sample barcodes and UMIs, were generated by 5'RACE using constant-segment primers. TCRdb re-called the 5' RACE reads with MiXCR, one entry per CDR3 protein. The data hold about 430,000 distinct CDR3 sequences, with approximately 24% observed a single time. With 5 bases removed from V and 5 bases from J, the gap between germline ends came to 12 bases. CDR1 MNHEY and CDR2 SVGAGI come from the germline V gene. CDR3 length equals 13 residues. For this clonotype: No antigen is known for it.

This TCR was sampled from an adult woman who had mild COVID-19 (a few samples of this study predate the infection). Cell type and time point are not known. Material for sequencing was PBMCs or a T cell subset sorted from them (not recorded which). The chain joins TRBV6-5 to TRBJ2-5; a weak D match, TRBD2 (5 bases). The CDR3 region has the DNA TGTGCCAGCAGTGGGGATCAGCGGGAGACCCAGTACTTC. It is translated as CASSGDQRETQYF.